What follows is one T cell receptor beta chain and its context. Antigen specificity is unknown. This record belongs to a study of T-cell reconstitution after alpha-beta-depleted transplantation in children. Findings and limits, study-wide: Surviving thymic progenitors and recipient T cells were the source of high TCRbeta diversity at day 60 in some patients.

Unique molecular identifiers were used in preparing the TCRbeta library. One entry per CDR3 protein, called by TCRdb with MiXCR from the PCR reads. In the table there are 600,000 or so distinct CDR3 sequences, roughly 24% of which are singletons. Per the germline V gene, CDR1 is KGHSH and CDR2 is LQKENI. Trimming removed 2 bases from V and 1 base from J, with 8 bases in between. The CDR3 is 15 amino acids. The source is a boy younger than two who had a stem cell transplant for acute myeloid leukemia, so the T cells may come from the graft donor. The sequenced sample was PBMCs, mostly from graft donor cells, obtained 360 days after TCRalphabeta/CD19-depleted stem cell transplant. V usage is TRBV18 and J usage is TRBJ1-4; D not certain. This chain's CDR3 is CASSPSGVTNEKLFF. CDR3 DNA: TGTGCCAGCTCACCAAGCGGTGTAACTAATGAAAAACTGTTTTTT.